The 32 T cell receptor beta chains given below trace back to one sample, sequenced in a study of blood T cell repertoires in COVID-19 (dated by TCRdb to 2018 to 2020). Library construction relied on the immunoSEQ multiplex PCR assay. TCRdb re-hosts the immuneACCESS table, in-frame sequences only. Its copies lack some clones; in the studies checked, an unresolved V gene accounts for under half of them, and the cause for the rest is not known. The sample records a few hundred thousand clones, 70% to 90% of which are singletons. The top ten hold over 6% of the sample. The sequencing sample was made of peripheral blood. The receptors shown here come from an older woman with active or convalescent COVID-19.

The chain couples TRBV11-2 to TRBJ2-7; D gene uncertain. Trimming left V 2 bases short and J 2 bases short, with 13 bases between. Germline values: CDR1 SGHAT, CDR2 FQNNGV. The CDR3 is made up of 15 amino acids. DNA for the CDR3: TGTGCCAGCAGCTTAAGAGGAGACGGTCCCTACGAGCAGTACTTC. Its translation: CASSLRGDGPYEQYF. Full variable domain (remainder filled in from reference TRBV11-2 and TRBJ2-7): EAGVAQSPRYKIIEKRQSVAFWCNPISGHATLYWYQQILGQGPKLLIQFQNNGVVDDSQLPKDRFSAERLKGVDSTLKIQPAKLEDSAVYLCASSLRGDGPYEQYFGPGTRLTVT.

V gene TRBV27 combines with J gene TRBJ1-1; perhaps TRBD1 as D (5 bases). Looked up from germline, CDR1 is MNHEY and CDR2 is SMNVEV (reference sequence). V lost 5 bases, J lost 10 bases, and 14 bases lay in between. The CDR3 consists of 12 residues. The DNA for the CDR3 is TGTGCCAGCAGTGGTCGGGCGGGGGGAGCTTTCTTT. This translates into CASSGRAGGAFF.

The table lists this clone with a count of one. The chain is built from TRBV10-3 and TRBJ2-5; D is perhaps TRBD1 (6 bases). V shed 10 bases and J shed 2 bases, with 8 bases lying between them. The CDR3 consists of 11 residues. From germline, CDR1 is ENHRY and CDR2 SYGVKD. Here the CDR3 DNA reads TGTGCCACAGGACAGCAAGAGACCCAGTACTTC. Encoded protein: CATGQQETQYF.

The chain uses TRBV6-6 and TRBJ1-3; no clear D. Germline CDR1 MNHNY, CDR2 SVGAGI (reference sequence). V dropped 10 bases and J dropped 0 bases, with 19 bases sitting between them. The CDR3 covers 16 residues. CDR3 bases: TGTGCCATCCGGGAAGGCAGATCGGCCTCTGGAAACACCATATATTTT. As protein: CAIREGRSASGNTIYF.

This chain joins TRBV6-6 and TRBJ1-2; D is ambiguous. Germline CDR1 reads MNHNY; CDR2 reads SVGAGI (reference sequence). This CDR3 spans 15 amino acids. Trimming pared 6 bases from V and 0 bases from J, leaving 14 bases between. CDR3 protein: CASRGGQKANYGYTF. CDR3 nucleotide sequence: TGTGCCAGCAGGGGCGGGCAGAAAGCTAACTATGGCTACACCTTC.

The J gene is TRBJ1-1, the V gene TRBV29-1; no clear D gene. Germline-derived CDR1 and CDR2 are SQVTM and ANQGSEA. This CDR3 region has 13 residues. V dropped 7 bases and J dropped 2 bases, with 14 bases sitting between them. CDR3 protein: CSDSGRDNTEAFF. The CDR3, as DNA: TGCAGCGACAGTGGGAGGGATAACACTGAAGCTTTCTTT.

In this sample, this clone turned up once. This CDR3 is CASSYTRQGFYNEQFF. The DNA for the CDR3 is TGTGCCAGCAGTTACACGAGACAGGGTTTCTACAATGAGCAGTTCTTC. The chain carries TRBV6-5 and TRBJ2-1; 7 bases align to TRBD1. Germline lookup yields CDR1 MNHEY and CDR2 SVGAGI. This CDR3 is 16 amino acids long. The ends lost 2 bases at V and 3 bases at J; junction bases unmatched: 7.

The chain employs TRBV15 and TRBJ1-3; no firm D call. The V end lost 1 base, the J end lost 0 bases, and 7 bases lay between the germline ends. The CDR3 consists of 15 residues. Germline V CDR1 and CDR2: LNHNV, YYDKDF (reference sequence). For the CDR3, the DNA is TGTGCCACCAGCAGAGGACTGAACTCTGGAAACACCATATATTTT. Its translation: CATSRGLNSGNTIYF.

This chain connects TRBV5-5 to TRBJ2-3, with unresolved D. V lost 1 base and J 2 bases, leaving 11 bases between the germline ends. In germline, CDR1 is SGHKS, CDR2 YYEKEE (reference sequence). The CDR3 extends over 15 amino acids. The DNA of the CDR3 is TGTGCCAGCAGCTTGTTTGCGGAGAACACAGATACGCAGTATTTT. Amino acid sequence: CASSLFAENTDTQYF.

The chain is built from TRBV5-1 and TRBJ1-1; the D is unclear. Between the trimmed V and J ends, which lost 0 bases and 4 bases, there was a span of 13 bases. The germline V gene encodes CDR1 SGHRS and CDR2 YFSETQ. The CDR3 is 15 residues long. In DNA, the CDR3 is TGCGCCAGCAGCTTGGGTATTTCGGGAGCCACTGAAGCTTTCTTT. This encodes CASSLGISGATEAFF.

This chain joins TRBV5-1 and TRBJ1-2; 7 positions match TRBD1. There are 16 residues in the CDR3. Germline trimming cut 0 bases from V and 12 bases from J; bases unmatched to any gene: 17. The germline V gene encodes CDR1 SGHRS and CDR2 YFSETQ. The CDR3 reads CASSLGPTARGFWHTF. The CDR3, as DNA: TGCGCCAGCAGCTTGGGGCCCACCGCCAGGGGGTTTTGGCACACCTTC.

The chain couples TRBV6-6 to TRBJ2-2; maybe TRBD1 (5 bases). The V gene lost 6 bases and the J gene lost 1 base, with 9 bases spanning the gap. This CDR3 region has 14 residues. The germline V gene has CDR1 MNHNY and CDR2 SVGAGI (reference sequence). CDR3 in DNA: TGTGCCAGCAGAAGAACAGGGAACACCGGGGAGCTGTTTTTT. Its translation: CASRRTGNTGELFF.

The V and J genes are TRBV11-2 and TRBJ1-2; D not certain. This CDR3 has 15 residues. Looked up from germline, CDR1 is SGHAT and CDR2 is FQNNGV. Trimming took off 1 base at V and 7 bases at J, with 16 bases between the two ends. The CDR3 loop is CASSLGVRGEGGYTF. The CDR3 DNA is TGTGCCAGCAGCTTAGGAGTTAGAGGAGAAGGTGGCTACACCTTC.

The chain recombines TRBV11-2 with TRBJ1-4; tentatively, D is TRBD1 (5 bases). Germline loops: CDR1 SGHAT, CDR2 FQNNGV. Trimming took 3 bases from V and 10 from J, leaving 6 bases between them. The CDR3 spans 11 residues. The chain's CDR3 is CASSLGGKLFF. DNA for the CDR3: TGTGCCAGCAGCTTGGGGGGAAAACTGTTTTTT.

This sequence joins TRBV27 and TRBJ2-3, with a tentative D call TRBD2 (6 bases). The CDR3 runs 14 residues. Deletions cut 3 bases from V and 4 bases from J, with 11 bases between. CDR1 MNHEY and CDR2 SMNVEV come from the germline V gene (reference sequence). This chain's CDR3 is CASSLWRGADTQYF. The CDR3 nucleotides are TGTGCCAGCAGTTTGTGGCGGGGTGCAGATACGCAGTATTTT.

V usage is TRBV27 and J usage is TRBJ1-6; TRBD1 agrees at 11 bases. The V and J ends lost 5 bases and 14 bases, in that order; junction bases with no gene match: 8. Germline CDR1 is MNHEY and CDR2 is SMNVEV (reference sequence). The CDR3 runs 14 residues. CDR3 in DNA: TGTGCCAGCAGTCGGGGAGGGACAGGGGGATCCCTCCACTTT. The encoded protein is CASSRGGTGGSLHF.

For the CDR3, the DNA is TGCGCCAGCAGCTTGGGCGGGGGAGGCTACAATGAGCAGTTCTTC. Protein sequence: CASSLGGGGYNEQFF. The chain carries TRBV5-1 and TRBJ2-1; TRBD2 agrees at 7 bases. The CDR3 covers 15 residues. V gave up 0 bases and J gave up 3 bases; unmatched junction bases: 3. Per the germline V gene, CDR1 is SGHRS and CDR2 is YFSETQ.

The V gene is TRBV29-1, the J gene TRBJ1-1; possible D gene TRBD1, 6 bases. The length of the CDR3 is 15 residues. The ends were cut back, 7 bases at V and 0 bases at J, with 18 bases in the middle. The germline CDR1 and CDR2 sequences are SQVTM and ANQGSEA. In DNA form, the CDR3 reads TGCAGCGCCCGGACAGCTATTATTTTGAACACTGAAGCTTTCTTT. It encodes CSARTAIILNTEAFF.

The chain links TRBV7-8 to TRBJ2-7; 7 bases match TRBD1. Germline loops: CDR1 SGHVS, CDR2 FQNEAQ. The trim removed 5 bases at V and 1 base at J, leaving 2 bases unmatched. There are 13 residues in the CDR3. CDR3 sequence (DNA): TGTGCCAGCAGCCAGGGACAGTCCTACGAGCAGTACTTC. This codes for CASSQGQSYEQYF.

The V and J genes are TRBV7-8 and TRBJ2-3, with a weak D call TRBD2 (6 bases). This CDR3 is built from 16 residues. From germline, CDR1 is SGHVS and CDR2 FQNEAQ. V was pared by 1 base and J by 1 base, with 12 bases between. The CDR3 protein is CASSLDSGIGTDTQYF. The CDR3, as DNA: TGTGCCAGCAGCTTAGATAGCGGTATCGGCACAGATACGCAGTATTTT.

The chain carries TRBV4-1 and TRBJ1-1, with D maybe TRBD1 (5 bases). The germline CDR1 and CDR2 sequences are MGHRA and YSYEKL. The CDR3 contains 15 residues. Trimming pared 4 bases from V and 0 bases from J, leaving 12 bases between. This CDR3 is CASSLDSQMNTEAFF. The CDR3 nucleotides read TGCGCCAGCAGCCTCGACAGCCAAATGAACACTGAAGCTTTCTTT.

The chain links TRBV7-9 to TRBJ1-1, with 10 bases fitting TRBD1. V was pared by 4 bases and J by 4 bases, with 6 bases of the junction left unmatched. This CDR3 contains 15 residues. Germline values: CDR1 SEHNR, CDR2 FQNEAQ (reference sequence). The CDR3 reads CASSSGTGVFTEAFF. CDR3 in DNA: TGTGCCAGCAGCTCCGGGACAGGGGTTTTCACTGAAGCTTTCTTT.

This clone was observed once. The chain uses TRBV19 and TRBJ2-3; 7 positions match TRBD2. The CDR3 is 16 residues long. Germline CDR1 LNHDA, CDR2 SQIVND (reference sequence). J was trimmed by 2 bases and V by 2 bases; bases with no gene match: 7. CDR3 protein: CASSIRPSGPTDTQYF. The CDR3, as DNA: TGTGCCAGTAGTATAAGACCTAGCGGACCCACAGATACGCAGTATTTT. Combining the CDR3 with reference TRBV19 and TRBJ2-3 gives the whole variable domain DGGITQSPKYLFRKEGQNVTLSCEQNLNHDAMYWYRQDPGQGLRLIYYSQIVNDFQKGDIAEGYSVSREKKESFPLTVTSAQKNPTAFYLCASSIRPSGPTDTQYFGPGTRLTVL.

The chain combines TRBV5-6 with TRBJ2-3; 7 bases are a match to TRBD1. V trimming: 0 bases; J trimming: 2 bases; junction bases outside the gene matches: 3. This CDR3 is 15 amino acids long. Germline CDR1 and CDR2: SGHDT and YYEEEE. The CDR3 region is CASSLEQGFTDTQYF. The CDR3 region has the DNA TGTGCCAGCAGCTTGGAACAGGGGTTCACAGATACGCAGTATTTT.

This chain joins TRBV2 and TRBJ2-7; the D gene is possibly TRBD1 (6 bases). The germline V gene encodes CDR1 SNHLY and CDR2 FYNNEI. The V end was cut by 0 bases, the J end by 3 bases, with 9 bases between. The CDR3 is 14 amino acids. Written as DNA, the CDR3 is TGTGCCAGCAGTGAAGCGCAGGGGATCTACGAGCAGTACTTC. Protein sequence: CASSEAQGIYEQYF.

In DNA, the CDR3 is TGTGCCAGTGACAGGGGCAGGGGTATCACTGAAGCTTTCTTT. Translation: CASDRGRGITEAFF. This chain connects TRBV19 to TRBJ1-1, with TRBD1 matching over 8 bases. Trimming at V came to 8 bases and at J to 4 bases, leaving 9 bases not matched to a gene. This CDR3 is built from 14 residues. Germline V gives CDR1 LNHDA, CDR2 SQIVND (reference sequence). The full variable domain, rest sourced from reference TRBV19 and TRBJ1-1, is DGGITQSPKYLFRKEGQNVTLSCEQNLNHDAMYWYRQDPGQGLRLIYYSQIVNDFQKGDIAEGYSVSREKKESFPLTVTSAQKNPTAFYLCASDRGRGITEAFFGQGTRLTVV.

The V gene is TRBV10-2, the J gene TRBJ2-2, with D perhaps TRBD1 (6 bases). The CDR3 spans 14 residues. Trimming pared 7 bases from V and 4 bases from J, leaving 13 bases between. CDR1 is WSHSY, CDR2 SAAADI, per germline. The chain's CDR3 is CASNDQGTTGELFF. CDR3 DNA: TGCGCCAGCAATGACCAGGGGACCACCGGGGAGCTGTTTTTT.

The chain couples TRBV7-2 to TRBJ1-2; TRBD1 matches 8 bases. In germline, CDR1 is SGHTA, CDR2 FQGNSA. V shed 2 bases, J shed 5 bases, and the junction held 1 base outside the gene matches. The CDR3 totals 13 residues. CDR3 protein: CASSLTGGYGYTF. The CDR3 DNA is TGTGCCAGCAGCTTAACAGGGGGTTATGGCTACACCTTC.

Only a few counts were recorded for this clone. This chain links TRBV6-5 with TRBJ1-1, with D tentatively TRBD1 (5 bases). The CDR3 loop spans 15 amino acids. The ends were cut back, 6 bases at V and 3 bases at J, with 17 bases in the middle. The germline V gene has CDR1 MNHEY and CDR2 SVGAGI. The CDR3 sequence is CASSSSGQGYTEAFF. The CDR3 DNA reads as TGTGCCAGCAGCTCCTCGGGCCAGGGTTACACTGAAGCTTTCTTT.

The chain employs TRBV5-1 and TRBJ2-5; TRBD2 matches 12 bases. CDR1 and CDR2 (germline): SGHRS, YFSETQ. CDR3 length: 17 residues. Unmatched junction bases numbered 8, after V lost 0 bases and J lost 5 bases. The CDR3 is CASSLDLAGGPSETQYF. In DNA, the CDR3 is TGCGCCAGCAGCTTGGATCTAGCGGGGGGGCCTTCTGAGACCCAGTACTTC. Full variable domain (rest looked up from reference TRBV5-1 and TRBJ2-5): KAGVTQTPRYLIKTRGQQVTLSCSPISGHRSVSWYQQTPGQGLQFLFEYFSETQRNKGNFPGRFSGRQFSNSRSEMNVSTLELGDSALYLCASSLDLAGGPSETQYFGPGTRLLVL.

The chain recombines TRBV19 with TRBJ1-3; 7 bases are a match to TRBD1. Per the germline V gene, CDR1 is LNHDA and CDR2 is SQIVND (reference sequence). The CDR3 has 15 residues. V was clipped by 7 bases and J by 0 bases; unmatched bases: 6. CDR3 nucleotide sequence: TGTGCCAGTAAACCGGGACAGAGCTCTGGAAACACCATATATTTT. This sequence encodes CASKPGQSSGNTIYF.

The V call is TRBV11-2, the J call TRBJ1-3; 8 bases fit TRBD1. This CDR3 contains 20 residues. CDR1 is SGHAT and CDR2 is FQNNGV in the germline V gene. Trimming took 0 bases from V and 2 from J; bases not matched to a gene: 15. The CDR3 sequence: CASSLEELQGEKVAGNTIYF. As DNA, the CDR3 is TGTGCCAGCAGCTTAGAGGAACTACAGGGGGAAAAGGTCGCTGGAAACACCATATATTTT.